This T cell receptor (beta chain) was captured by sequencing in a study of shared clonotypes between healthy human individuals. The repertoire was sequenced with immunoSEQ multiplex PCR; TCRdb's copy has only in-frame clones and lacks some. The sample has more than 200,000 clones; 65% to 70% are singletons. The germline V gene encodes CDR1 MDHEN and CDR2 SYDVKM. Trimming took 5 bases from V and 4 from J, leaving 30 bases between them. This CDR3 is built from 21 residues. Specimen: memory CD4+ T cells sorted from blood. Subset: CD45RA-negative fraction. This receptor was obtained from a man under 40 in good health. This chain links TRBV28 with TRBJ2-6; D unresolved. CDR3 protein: CASSPYRWVRVSKEGANVLTF. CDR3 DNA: TGTGCCAGCAGTCCCTACCGGTGGGTGAGAGTGTCCAAGGAGGGGGCCAACGTCCTGACTTTC.